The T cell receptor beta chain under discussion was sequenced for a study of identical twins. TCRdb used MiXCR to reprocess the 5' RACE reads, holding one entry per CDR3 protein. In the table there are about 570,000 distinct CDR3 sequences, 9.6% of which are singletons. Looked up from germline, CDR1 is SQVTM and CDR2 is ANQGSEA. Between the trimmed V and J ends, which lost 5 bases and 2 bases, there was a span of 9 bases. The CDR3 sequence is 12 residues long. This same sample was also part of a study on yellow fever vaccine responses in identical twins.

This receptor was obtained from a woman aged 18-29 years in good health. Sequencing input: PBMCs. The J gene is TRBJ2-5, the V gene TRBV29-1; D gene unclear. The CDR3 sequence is CSVFSRQETQYF. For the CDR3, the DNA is TGCAGCGTTTTCTCCAGACAAGAGACCCAGTACTTC.